This record covers a single T cell receptor beta chain. Which antigen it targets is not known. Per-nucleotide qualities are absent, and no much larger clonotype sits a single base away. The CDR3, from cysteine to phenylalanine, totals 12 residues. Just the 36-base CDR3 DNA is kept, in frame starting at base 1. The germline V gene sets CDR1 to SGHDN and CDR2 to FVKESK. V drops 3 bases and J drops 9 bases, leaving 11 bases in between. The CDR3 regions of human TCRbeta chains were analyzed by immunosequencing. Under the source paper's analysis protocol: TCRs in the repertoires were matched against a reference library of SARS-CoV-2-specific TCRs that had been generated with the MIRA antigen-specificity platform. Breadth was defined as the fraction of unique TCRs that were SARS-CoV-2-associated. Depth was defined as the fraction of total T cells that were SARS-CoV-2-associated. Using the MIRA data, every spike-specific TCR was mapped to the spike region that the TCR reacted to and assigned to either a CD4 or a CD8 class. Log10-transformed breadth and depth values were compared by one-way ANOVA with Sidak's multiple comparisons tests. TCRdb re-hosts the immuneACCESS table, in-frame sequences only. Its copies lack some clones; in the studies checked, an unresolved V gene accounts for under half of them, and the cause for the rest is not known. Clone size and the V and J calls come from that table; the DNA yielded D and trimming. Within this sample are 90,000 to 150,000 clones, with around 89% of them counted one time only. The ten largest make up around 5% of the sample.

What this sample's time point label stands for: baseline before first vaccination. Samples from vaccinated people were obtained from the UK trials COV001 and COV002, which included a single-blind randomized controlled phase 2/3 trial of AZD1222 (ChAdOx1 nCoV-19) in healthy adults. Trial participant PBMC samples were collected at day 0 and day 28 after the second dose for TCRbeta chain sequencing. These data are taken from a study of T cell responses to AZD1222 COVID-19 vaccine (dated by TCRdb to the early 2020s). About the investigation overall: AZD1222 recipients whose second dose came at about 4 weeks and those whose second dose came at about 12 weeks were combined into one group, since spike-specific TCR depth and breadth did not differ between the two schedules. A total of more than 230 trial participants underwent TCR sequencing, of whom around 200 received two doses of AZD1222 and 26 received two doses of the MenACWY control vaccine. Trial participants were enrolled by age into 18-55, 56-69 and 70-plus year subgroups, with around 150, 28 and 57 TCR-sequenced participants respectively. Study-wide findings and limitations: After two AZD1222 doses, spike-specific TCR breadth and depth were significantly higher than at day 0 and than in MenACWY recipients. Reportedly, close to half of the unique spike-specific TCRs recognized epitopes lying outside the regions that are mutated in the B.1.351 and B.1.1.7 variants. Because no day 14 peak-response samples were available, the repertoires could be characterized only after the peak T cell response. Most participants were white British and females outnumbered males, and the authors suggested that clonal diversity may have been underestimated. Conclusions about previously exposed vaccinees are limited, since just 5 or 6 AZD1222 recipients were seropositive for SARS-CoV-2 at baseline. The 56-69-year group was small, and its depth increase did not reach significance, likely because of low power. CD4 TCRs associated with the vaccine covered the entire spike protein, and the dominant responses were in regions 160-218 and 743-854.

The receptor chain draws on TRBV14 and TRBJ1-1; there is no confident call for the D gene. The sample was peripheral blood, taken on day 0 of AZD1222 vaccination. The TCR sequence derives from an adult in good health. The nucleotide sequence reads TGTGCCAGCAGCCAGGCACAAGGTAAAGCTTTCTTT. Protein translation: CASSQAQGKAFF.